A selection of T cell receptor beta chains follows, all from one sample in a study of cytomegalovirus exposure and HLA in healthy donors. Produced via immunoSEQ multiplex PCR; TCRdb's table is partial and in-frame only. The data contain roughly 100,000 clones, approximately 80% of them seen just once; the ten biggest clones take up around 1.3%. Sample: PBMCs. The receptors were gathered from a man aged 25-45 years in good health and CMV-seronegative. CDR3s include the opening cysteine and the closing phenylalanine or tryptophan. Each record gives: V gene, J gene, CDR3 protein.

>TRBV30|TRBJ2-3
CAGSLTSGTDTQYF
>TRBV15|TRBJ1-1
CATSRGGTANTEAFF
>TRBV27|TRBJ1-6
CASSLINSPLHF
>TRBV29-1|TRBJ1-1
CSVDAGPAYNEAFF
>TRBV27|TRBJ1-2
CASSLGVGVTLDGYTF
>TRBV9|TRBJ1-1
CASSVEPRRVAEAFF
>TRBV18|TRBJ2-2
CASSQQGSNTGELFF
>TRBV5-1|TRBJ2-7
CASSFTGCEQYF
>TRBV7-9|TRBJ1-1
CASSKGTGMNTEAFF
>TRBV5-1|TRBJ1-3
CASSLSGFGNTIYF